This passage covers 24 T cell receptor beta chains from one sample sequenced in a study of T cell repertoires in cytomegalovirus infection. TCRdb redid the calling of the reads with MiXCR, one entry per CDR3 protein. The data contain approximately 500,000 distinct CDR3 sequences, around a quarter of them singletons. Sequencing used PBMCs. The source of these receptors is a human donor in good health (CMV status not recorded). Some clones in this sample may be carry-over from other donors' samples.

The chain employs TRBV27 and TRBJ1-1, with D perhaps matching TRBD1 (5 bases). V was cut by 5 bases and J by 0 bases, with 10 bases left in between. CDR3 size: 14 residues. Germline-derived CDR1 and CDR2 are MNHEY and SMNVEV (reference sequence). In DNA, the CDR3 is TGTGCCAGCAGTGCGCCAGGGATGAACACTGAAGCTTTCTTT. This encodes CASSAPGMNTEAFF.

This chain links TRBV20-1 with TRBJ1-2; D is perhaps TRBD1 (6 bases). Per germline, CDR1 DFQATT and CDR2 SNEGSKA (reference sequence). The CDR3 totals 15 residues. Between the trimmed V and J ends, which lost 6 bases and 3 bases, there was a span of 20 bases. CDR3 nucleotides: TGCAGTGCCGATACTAAACAGGGATGGGACTATGGCTACACCTTC. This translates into CSADTKQGWDYGYTF.

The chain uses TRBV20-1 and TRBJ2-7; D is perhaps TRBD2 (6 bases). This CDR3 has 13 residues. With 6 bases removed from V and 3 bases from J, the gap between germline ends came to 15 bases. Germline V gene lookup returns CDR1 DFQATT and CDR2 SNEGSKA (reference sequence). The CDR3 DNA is TGCAGTGCGAGAACGGGACTGAACTACGAGCAGTACTTC. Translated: CSARTGLNYEQYF.

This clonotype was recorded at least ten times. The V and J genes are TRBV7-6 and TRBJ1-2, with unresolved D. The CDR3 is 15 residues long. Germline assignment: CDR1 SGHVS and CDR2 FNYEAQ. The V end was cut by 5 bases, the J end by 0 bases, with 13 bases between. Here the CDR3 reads CASSPKAYANYGYTF. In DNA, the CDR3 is TGTGCCAGCAGCCCGAAGGCATACGCTAACTATGGCTACACCTTC.

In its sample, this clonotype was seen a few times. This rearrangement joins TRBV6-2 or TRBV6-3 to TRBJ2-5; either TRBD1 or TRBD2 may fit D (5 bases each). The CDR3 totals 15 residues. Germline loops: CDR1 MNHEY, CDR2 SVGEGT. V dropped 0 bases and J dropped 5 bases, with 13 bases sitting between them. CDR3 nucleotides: TGTGCCAGCAGTTACTCGACCGGGACCCCGGAGACCCAGTACTTC. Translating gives CASSYSTGTPETQYF.

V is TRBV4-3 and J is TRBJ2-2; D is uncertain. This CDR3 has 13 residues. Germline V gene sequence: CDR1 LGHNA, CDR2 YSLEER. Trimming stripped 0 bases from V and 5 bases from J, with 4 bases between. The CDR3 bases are TGCGCCAGCAGCCAAGACGGGACCGGGGAGCTGTTTTTT. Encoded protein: CASSQDGTGELFF.

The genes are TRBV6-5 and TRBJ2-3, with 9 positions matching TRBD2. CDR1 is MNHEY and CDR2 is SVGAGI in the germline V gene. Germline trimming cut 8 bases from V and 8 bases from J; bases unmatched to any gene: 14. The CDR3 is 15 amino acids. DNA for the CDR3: TGTGCCAGCCTACCAGTGGCGGGAGGGCATGGTACGCAGTATTTT. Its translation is CASLPVAGGHGTQYF.

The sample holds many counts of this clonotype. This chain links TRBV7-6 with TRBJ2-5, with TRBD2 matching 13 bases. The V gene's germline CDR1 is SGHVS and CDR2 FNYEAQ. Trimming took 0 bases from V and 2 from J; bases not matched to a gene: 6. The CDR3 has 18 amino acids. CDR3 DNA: TGTGCCAGCAGCTTAGCGCAAGGACTAGCGGGAGAGCAAGAGACCCAGTACTTC. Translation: CASSLAQGLAGEQETQYF.

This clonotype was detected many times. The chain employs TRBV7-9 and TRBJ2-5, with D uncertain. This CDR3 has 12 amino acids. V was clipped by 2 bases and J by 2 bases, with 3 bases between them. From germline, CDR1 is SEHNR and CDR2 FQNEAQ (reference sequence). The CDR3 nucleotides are TGTGCCAGCAGCTTACAGCAAGAGACCCAGTACTTC. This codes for CASSLQQETQYF.

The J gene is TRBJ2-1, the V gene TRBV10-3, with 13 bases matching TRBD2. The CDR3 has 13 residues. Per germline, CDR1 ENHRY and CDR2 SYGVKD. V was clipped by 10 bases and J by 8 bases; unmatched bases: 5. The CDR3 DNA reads TGTGCCAGCGGACTAGCGGGGGACCATGAGCAGTTCTTC. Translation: CASGLAGDHEQFF.

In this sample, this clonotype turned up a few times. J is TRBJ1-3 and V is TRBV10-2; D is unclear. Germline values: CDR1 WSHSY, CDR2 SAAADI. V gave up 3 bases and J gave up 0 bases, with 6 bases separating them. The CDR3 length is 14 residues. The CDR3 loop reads CASSEGGSGNTIYF. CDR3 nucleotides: TGCGCCAGCAGTGAAGGCGGCTCTGGAAACACCATATATTTT.

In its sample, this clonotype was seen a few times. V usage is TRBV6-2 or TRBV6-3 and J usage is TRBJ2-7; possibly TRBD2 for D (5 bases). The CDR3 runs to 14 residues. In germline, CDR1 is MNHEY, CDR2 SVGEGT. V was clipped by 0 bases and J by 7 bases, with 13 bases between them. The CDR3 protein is CASSYSRGFREQYF. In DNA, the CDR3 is TGTGCCAGCAGTTACTCGCGCGGGTTCAGGGAGCAGTACTTC.

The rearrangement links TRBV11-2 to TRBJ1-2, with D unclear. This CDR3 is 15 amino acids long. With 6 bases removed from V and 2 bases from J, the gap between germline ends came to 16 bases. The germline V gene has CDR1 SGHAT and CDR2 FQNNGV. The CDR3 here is CASSSPSGPNYGYTF. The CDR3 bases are TGTGCCAGCAGTTCCCCGAGCGGGCCGAACTATGGCTACACCTTC.

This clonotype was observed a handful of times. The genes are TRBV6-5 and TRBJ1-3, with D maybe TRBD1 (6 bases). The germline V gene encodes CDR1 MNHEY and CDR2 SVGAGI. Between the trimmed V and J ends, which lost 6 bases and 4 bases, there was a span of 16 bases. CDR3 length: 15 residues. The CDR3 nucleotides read TGTGCCAGCAGGACACAGGGACTCTCAGGAAACACCATATATTTT. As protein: CASRTQGLSGNTIYF.

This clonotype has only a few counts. The DNA for the CDR3 is TGCGCCAGCAGCTTGGATTCCGGCAAATACACCGGGGAGCTGTTTTTT. Translating it yields CASSLDSGKYTGELFF. This chain joins TRBV5-1 and TRBJ2-2; D not resolved. Trimming left V 0 bases short and J 3 bases short, with 12 bases between. This CDR3 has 16 amino acids. Germline CDR1 and CDR2: SGHRS and YFSETQ.

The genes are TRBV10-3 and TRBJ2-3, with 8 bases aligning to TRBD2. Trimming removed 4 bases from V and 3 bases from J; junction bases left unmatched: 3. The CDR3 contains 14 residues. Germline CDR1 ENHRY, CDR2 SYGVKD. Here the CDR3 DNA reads TGTGCCATCAGTGTTGGCGGGAGGACAGATACGCAGTATTTT. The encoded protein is CAISVGGRTDTQYF.

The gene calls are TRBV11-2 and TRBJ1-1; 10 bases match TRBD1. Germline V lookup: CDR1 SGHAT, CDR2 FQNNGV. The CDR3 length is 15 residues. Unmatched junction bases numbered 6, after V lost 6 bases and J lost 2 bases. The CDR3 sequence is CASRWGDRGNTEAFF. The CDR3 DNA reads TGTGCCAGCAGATGGGGGGACAGGGGAAACACTGAAGCTTTCTTT.

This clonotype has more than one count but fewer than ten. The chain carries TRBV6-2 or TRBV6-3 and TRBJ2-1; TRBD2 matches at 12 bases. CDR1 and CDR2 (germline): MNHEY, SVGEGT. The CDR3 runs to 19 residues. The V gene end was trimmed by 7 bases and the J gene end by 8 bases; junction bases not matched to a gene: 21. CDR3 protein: CASTKKTYQTSGRLDEQFF. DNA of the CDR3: TGTGCCAGCACCAAAAAGACATATCAGACTAGCGGGAGACTGGATGAGCAGTTCTTC.

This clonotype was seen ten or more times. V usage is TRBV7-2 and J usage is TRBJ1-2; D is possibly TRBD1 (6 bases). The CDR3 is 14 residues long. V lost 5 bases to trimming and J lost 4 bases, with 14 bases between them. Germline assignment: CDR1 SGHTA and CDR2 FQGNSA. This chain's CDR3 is CASSPTGQFYGYTF. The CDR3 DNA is TGTGCCAGCAGCCCGACCGGACAGTTCTATGGCTACACCTTC.

CDR3 sequence (DNA): TGTGCCAGCAGCCGACCTGGGACAGGGTACTATGGCTACACCTTC. It codes for CASSRPGTGYYGYTF. This chain joins TRBV28 and TRBJ1-2; 9 bases agree with TRBD1. The CDR3 spans 15 residues. Unmatched junction bases numbered 8, after V lost 6 bases and J lost 3 bases. CDR1 and CDR2 from the germline V gene are MDHEN and SYDVKM.

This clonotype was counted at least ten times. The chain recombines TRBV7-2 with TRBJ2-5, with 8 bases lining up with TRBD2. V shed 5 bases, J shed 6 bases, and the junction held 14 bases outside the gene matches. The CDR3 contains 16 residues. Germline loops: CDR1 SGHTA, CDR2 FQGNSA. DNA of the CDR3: TGTGCCAGCAGCCTCCACCCGGGACTAGTTACTCAGACCCAGTACTTC. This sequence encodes CASSLHPGLVTQTQYF. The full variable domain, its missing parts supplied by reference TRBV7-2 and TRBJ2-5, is GAGVSQSPSNKVTEKGKDVELRCDPISGHTALYWYRQSLGQGLEFLIYFQGNSAPDKSGLPSDRFSAERTGGSVSTLTIQRTQQEDSAVYLCASSLHPGLVTQTQYFGPGTRLLVL.

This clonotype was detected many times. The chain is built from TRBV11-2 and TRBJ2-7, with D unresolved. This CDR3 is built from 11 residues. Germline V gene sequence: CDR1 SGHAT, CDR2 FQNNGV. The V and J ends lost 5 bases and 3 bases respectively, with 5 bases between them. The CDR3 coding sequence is TGTGCCAGCAGCCAATTCTACGAGCAGTACTTC. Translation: CASSQFYEQYF.

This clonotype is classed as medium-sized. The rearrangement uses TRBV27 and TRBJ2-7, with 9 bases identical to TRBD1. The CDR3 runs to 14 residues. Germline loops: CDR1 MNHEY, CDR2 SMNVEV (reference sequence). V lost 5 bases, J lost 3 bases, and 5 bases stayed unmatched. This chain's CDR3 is CASSLQGANYEQYF. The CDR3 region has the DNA TGTGCCAGCAGTCTACAGGGGGCGAACTACGAGCAGTACTTC.

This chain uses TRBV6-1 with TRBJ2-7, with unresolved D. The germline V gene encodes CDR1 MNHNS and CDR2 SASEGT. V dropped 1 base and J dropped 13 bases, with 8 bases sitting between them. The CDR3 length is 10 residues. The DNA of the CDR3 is TGTGCCAGCAGTGAAGGGCAGTCCTACGTC. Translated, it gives CASSEGQSYV.